This T cell receptor (beta chain) was recovered during a study of blood T cells in healthy people across ages. Study as a whole: About one barcoded beta molecule per two T cells was captured by template switching.

The CDR3 runs 16 residues. J lost 4 bases, V lost 5 bases, and 11 bases had no gene match. From germline, CDR1 is SEHNR and CDR2 FQNEAQ (reference sequence). Through a sample-barcoded 5' primer and a J-beta primer mix, a second PCR was run for roughly 6 to 11 cycles. MiXCR, applied by TCRdb to the 5' RACE reads, yields one record per CDR3 protein. The sample shows fewer than 2,000,000 distinct CDR3 sequences, roughly two fifths of them seen only once. The rearrangement links TRBV7-9 to TRBJ2-7, with 10 bases that match TRBD1. The sample was blood. This TCR came from a human donor in good health. The CDR3 is CASSHPPRTGGYEQYF. CDR3 bases: TGTGCCAGCAGCCACCCCCCGAGGACAGGGGGTTACGAGCAGTACTTC.